This TCR beta chain was identified in a study of identical twins. Study-wide findings and caveats: Analyses based on zero insertions could be partly confounded by invariant MAIT and iNKT cells.

Template switching added a universal primer site, and cDNA bore unique molecular identifiers. TCRdb called the 5' RACE reads again in MiXCR, with one record for every CDR3 protein. The sample gives around 690,000 distinct CDR3 sequences, around 20% of which show up once; 4.3% is in the top ten. Concerning this clonotype: Its matching antigen is unknown.

CDR1 and CDR2 (germline): SGHRS, YFSETQ. The CDR3 is 13 residues long. V shed 7 bases and J 4 bases; nucleotides not matched to a gene: 5. This same sample was also part of a study on T cells expressing NK-cell markers. That report notes: Anti-gamma-delta TCR antibody use in several experiments restricted sorting to alpha-beta TCR T cells. In a group of 5 to 7 donors, dominant NKG2C+ clonotypes represented roughly 1.0-7.5% of CD8+ T cells.

V and J are TRBV5-1 and TRBJ2-3; 8 bases fit TRBD1. Sequencing was done on a sample of PBMCs. The sequence came from a woman between 18 and 29 years old in good health. The CDR3 bases are TGCGCCAGCTCACAGGGGGTGGCAGATACGCAGTATTTT. Translating it yields CASSQGVADTQYF.